This T cell receptor beta chain was documented in a study of radiotherapy plus CTLA-4 blockade in lung cancer. At the level of the study: Roughly 17% of patients responded objectively, and approximately 33% achieved disease control.

Per the germline V gene, CDR1 is SGDLS and CDR2 is YYNGEE. J lost 4 bases, V lost 4 bases, and 8 bases had no gene match. The CDR3 totals 15 residues. Study-level findings and limits: Some TCR clones had been derived from tumors. These clones expanded in peripheral blood after radiotherapy plus ipilimumab.

Focal radiation and CTLA-4 blockade (ipilimumab) were tested in chemo-refractory metastatic non-small-cell lung cancer patients. To note about this clone: What it binds is not known.

Profiled with immunoSEQ multiplex PCR; TCRdb holds only in-frame clones, not every one. The top ten clones hold just over 2% of a sample with some 90,000 clones, 70% to 90% of them seen once. The J gene is TRBJ2-5, the V gene TRBV9; 9 nucleotides align to TRBD1. This material consisted of peripheral blood, taken from a patient treated with radiotherapy plus ipilimumab. This sequence was found in a human donor with non-small cell lung cancer who had a partial response to radiotherapy plus ipilimumab. The CDR3 nucleotides are TGTGCCAGCAGCTTGGACAGGGGTTATGGAGAGACCCAGTACTTC. This encodes CASSLDRGYGETQYF.